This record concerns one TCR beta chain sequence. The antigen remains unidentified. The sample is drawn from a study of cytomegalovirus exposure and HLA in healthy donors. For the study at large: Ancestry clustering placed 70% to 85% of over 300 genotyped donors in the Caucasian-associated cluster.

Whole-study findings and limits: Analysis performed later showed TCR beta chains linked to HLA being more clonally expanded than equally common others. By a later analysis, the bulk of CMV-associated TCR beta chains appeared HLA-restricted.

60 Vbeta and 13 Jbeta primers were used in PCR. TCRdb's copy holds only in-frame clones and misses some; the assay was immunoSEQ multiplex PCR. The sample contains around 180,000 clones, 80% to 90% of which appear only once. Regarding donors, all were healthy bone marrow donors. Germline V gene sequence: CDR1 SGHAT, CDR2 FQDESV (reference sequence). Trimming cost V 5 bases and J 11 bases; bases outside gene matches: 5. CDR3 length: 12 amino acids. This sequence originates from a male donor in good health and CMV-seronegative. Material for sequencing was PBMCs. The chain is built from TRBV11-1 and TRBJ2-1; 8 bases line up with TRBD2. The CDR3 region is CASSLERGKQFF. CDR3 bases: TGTGCCAGCAGCCTCGAGCGGGGGAAGCAGTTCTTC.